The entry below gives a single T cell receptor (beta chain) sequence along with its context. The source of the sample is a study of blood T cell repertoires in COVID-19. Overall study: COVID-19 samples from acute and convalescent phases originated in the United States, Italy and Spain. Sample material is recorded as cDNA or gDNA derived from T cells, B-cell-depleted T cells, or PBMCs.

As handled by the study authors: Researchers report that nucleated cell counts were estimated from reference gene primer amplification. The protocol was immunoSEQ multiplex PCR, while the TCRdb copy is restricted to in-frame clones and leaves out a portion. The V and J calls and the clone size are those of that table, but D and trimming were determined from the DNA. The sample comprises approximately 210,000 clones, around 92% of which are singletons, and approximately 1.2% rests with the top ten. CDR3 length equals 13 residues. V was pared by 3 bases and J by 2 bases, with 7 bases between. Germline lookup yields CDR1 SGHRS and CDR2 YFSETQ.

The gene calls are TRBV5-1 and TRBJ2-3; D gene uncertain. The receptor's source is a man aged 25 to 40 with acute or convalescent COVID-19. The sample was peripheral blood. CDR3 nucleotides: TGCGCCAGCAGCTCAGAAACCACAGATACGCAGTATTTT. Amino acid sequence: CASSSETTDTQYF.